Listed below are T cell receptor beta chains from one sample, sequenced in a study of CD8 T cells in Susac syndrome. Each CDR3 protein gets one entry after TCRdb re-called the immunoSEQ multiplex PCR reads with MiXCR. The repertoire consists of about 110,000 distinct CDR3 sequences, with roughly 96% occurring once and the leading ten covering 0.096%. Sequenced: CD4+ T cells from PBMCs. These receptors all stem from a human donor in good health. Each CDR3 is given with its conserved first and last residue. Each record gives: clone size, V gene, CDR3 length, J gene, D gene, CDR3 protein, CDR3 DNA. D genes are given only for firm matches. Rows give clone size only sometimes, using once, few, many, or a class for an expanded clone.

>NA|TRBV7-8|14|TRBJ2-3|NA
CASSFRPATDTQYF
TGTGCCAGCAGCTTCCGTCCCGCCACAGATACGCAGTATTTT
>NA|TRBV6-5|14|TRBJ2-7|NA
CASSYKGSSYEQYF
TGTGCCAGCAGTTACAAGGGCAGCTCCTACGAGCAGTACTTC
>NA|TRBV29-1|17|TRBJ2-3|TRBD2
CSVERLAGGSRTDTQYF
TGCAGCGTTGAAAGGCTAGCGGGAGGGAGTCGGACAGATACGCAGTATTTT
>once|TRBV25-1|15|TRBJ2-3|NA
CASSESGRITDTQYF
TGTGCCAGCAGTGAATCTGGCAGGATCACAGATACGCAGTATTTT
>NA|TRBV20-1|12|TRBJ1-2|TRBD1
CSETGAGYGYTF
TGCAGTGAGACAGGGGCGGGCTATGGCTACACCTTC
>NA|TRBV3-1|16|TRBJ2-7|TRBD1
CASSHSRDSLSYEQYF
TGTGCCAGCAGCCATTCCCGGGACAGCCTCTCCTACGAGCAGTACTTC
>NA|TRBV11-2|14|TRBJ2-2|NA
CASSLLVGTGELFF
TGTGCCAGCAGCTTACTCGTCGGCACCGGGGAGCTGTTTTTT
>NA|TRBV3-1|15|TRBJ1-1|TRBD1
CASSQARDRGTEAFF
TGTGCCAGCAGCCAAGCCCGGGACAGGGGCACTGAAGCTTTCTTT
>NA|TRBV4-1|17|TRBJ2-6|NA
CASSQAQTYSGANVLTF
TGCGCCAGCAGCCAAGCACAGACCTACTCTGGGGCCAACGTCCTGACTTTC
>NA|TRBV28|16|TRBJ2-2|NA
CATDPWKSQNTGELFF
TGTGCCACCGATCCGTGGAAGAGCCAGAACACCGGGGAGCTGTTTTTT
>NA|TRBV14|15|TRBJ2-7|TRBD2
CASSPGLAVPYEQYF
TGTGCCAGCAGCCCGGGACTAGCAGTCCCCTACGAGCAGTACTTC
>NA|TRBV20-1|16|TRBJ2-3|NA
CSARDHRESSTDTQYF
TGCAGTGCTAGAGACCATCGGGAGTCTAGCACAGATACGCAGTATTTT
>NA|TRBV7-2|15|TRBJ2-3|TRBD2
CASSLGMAGDATQYF
TGTGCCAGCAGCTTAGGTATGGCGGGAGACGCGACGCAGTATTTT
>NA|TRBV25-1|15|TRBJ1-1|NA
CASSGRFGAGTEAFF
TGTGCCAGCAGTGGGCGTTTCGGTGCCGGCACTGAAGCTTTCTTT
>NA|TRBV3-1|14|TRBJ1-2|NA
CASRHTTGRSGYTF
TGTGCCAGCAGGCACACCACTGGACGGTCCGGCTACACCTTC
>once|TRBV15|13|TRBJ1-2|NA
CATSRDYPDGYTF
TGTGCCACCAGCAGAGACTACCCGGATGGCTACACCTTC
>NA|TRBV12-3/TRBV12-4|13|TRBJ2-2|NA
CASSQDWTGELFF
TGTGCCAGCAGTCAGGACTGGACCGGGGAGCTGTTTTTT
>NA|TRBV5-1|13|TRBJ1-6|NA
CASSSTGGSPLHF
TGCGCCAGCAGCTCCACCGGGGGTTCACCCCTCCACTTT
>NA|TRBV2|13|TRBJ1-5|NA
CASRMDGNQPQHF
TGTGCCAGCCGCATGGACGGGAATCAGCCCCAGCATTTT
>NA|TRBV4-2|17|TRBJ2-7|NA
CASSRRVAGGQNYEQYF
TGTGCCAGCAGCCGCCGGGTCGCCGGGGGGCAAAACTACGAGCAGTACTTC
>NA|TRBV28|13|TRBJ2-5|NA
CASSQGVTETQYF
TGTGCCAGCAGCCAGGGTGTTACGGAGACCCAGTACTTC
>NA|TRBV29-1|12|TRBJ2-7|NA
CSVDGGSYEQYF
TGCAGCGTTGACGGCGGATCCTACGAGCAGTACTTC
>NA|TRBV6-2/TRBV6-3|13|TRBJ1-2|NA
CASSFRDPYGYTF
TGTGCCAGCAGTTTCCGGGACCCCTATGGCTACACCTTC
>NA|TRBV2|14|TRBJ2-3|NA
CASSAIAAANTQYF
TGTGCCAGCAGCGCTATCGCTGCGGCCAATACGCAGTATTTT
>NA|TRBV6-6|13|TRBJ2-3|NA
CASSYTRADTQYF
TGTGCCAGCAGTTACACCCGGGCAGATACGCAGTATTTT
>few|TRBV5-6|15|TRBJ2-2|NA
CASSLGTVNTGELFF
TGTGCCAGCAGCCTTGGGACGGTGAACACCGGGGAGCTGTTTTTT
>NA|TRBV20-1|12|TRBJ1-4|NA
CSAPGRNEKLFF
TGCAGTGCCCCGGGGAGAAATGAAAAACTGTTTTTT
>NA|TRBV3-1|15|TRBJ2-5|NA
CASSQDGTGYETQYF
TGTGCCAGCAGCCAAGATGGCACAGGGTACGAGACCCAGTACTTC
>NA|TRBV29-1|12|TRBJ1-1|NA
CSVDTGWTEAFF
TGCAGCGTTGATACGGGTTGGACTGAAGCTTTCTTT
>NA|TRBV5-1|16|TRBJ1-1|TRBD1
CASSQTLQGRDTEAFF
TGCGCCAGCAGCCAGACCCTACAGGGGAGGGACACTGAAGCTTTCTTT
>NA|TRBV25-1|14|TRBJ2-7|NA
CATTDGSLSYEQYF
TGTGCCACCACGGATGGTTCACTCTCCTACGAGCAGTACTTC
>NA|TRBV7-2|15|TRBJ2-7|TRBD2
CASSLGTSGSYEQYF
TGTGCCAGCAGTCTCGGTACTAGCGGTTCCTACGAGCAGTACTTC
>once|TRBV15|15|TRBJ2-7|NA
CATSRGTESTYEQYF
TGTGCCACCAGCAGAGGGACCGAGTCGACCTACGAGCAGTACTTC
>NA|TRBV20-1|15|TRBJ2-7|NA
CSASLSGTVDNEQYF
TGCAGTGCTAGTCTTTCAGGGACGGTTGACAACGAGCAGTACTTC
>NA|TRBV12-5|13|TRBJ1-1|NA
CASGLGTNTEAFF
TGTGCTAGTGGTTTGGGTACGAACACTGAAGCTTTCTTT
>NA|TRBV2|12|TRBJ1-2|NA
CASSEATYGYTF
TGTGCCAGCAGTGAAGCGACGTATGGCTACACCTTC
>NA|TRBV2|15|TRBJ2-2|NA
CASSGNRANTGELFF
TGTGCCAGCAGCGGAAACAGGGCAAACACCGGGGAGCTGTTTTTT
>NA|TRBV30|17|TRBJ2-3|TRBD2
CAWSGPSGGLSTDTQYF
TGTGCCTGGAGTGGGCCTAGCGGGGGCCTCAGCACAGATACGCAGTATTTT
>NA|TRBV20-1|11|TRBJ1-2|NA
CSARDSYGYTF
TGCAGTGCTAGGGACAGCTATGGCTACACCTTC
>NA|TRBV5-1|15|TRBJ2-7|NA
CASSVGTSPDYEQYF
TGCGCCAGCAGCGTGGGGACTTCGCCGGACTACGAGCAGTACTTC
>NA|TRBV18|14|TRBJ1-4|NA
CASSPQQGSTELFF
TGTGCCAGCTCACCACAACAGGGCTCGACGGAACTGTTTTTT
>NA|TRBV6-2/TRBV6-3|14|TRBJ1-1|NA
CASAKPGPVTEAFF
TGTGCCAGCGCCAAACCGGGACCTGTGACTGAAGCTTTCTTT
>NA|TRBV30|14|TRBJ2-1|TRBD1
CAWSPGQKNNEQFF
TGTGCCTGGAGTCCGGGACAGAAAAACAATGAGCAGTTCTTC
>once|TRBV7-9|12|TRBJ2-3|NA
CASSPTGWTQYF
TGTGCCAGCAGCCCAACAGGGTGGACGCAGTATTTT
>NA|TRBV6-2/TRBV6-3|14|TRBJ1-1|NA
CASSSPAGNTEAFF
TGTGCCAGCAGTTCACCGGCGGGCAACACTGAAGCTTTCTTT
>NA|TRBV11-2|13|TRBJ2-7|NA
CASSWIPLDEQYF
TGTGCCAGCAGTTGGATCCCATTGGACGAGCAGTACTTC
>NA|TRBV29-1|12|TRBJ2-7|NA
CSVEGARREQYF
TGCAGCGTTGAGGGGGCGCGTCGTGAGCAGTACTTC
>NA|TRBV29-1|12|TRBJ1-1|NA
CSAVPANTEAFF
TGCAGCGCCGTACCAGCGAACACTGAAGCTTTCTTT
>once|TRBV6-5|13|TRBJ1-1|NA
CASTTHLNTEAFF
TGTGCCAGTACGACGCATTTGAACACTGAAGCTTTCTTT
>NA|TRBV6-2/TRBV6-3|13|TRBJ2-7|NA
CASKDGGPYEQYF
TGTGCCAGCAAGGACGGGGGCCCCTACGAGCAGTACTTC